This T cell receptor beta chain derives from a study of T cell responses to AZD1222 COVID-19 vaccine (dated by TCRdb to 2020 to 2022). Turning to the overall study: AZD1222 recipients given second doses at about 4 weeks or at about 12 weeks were pooled, since spike-specific TCR depth and breadth were not found to differ between the two schedules. TCR sequencing was performed for some 250 trial participants, of whom 200 to 220 were given two doses of AZD1222 and roughly 25 were given two doses of MenACWY control vaccine. Trial participants were enrolled by age into 18-55, 56-69 and 70-plus year subgroups, with around 140, 26 and 57 TCR-sequenced participants respectively.

The time point tag for this specimen amounts to: baseline before first vaccination. Samples from vaccinated people were obtained from the UK trials COV001 and COV002, which included a single-blind randomized controlled phase 2/3 trial of AZD1222 (ChAdOx1 nCoV-19) in healthy adults. For TCRbeta chain sequencing, PBMC samples were collected from trial participants at day 0 and at day 28 after the second dose. Findings and caveats that apply to the study as a whole: A significant rise in spike-specific TCR breadth and depth was observed after two AZD1222 doses relative to day 0 and relative to MenACWY recipients. Vaccine-associated CD4 TCRs spanned the whole spike protein, with dominant responses in regions 160-218 and 743-854. Conclusions about previously exposed vaccinees are limited, since just a handful of AZD1222 recipients were seropositive for SARS-CoV-2 at baseline. Because no samples from the day 14 peak response were available, repertoires could be characterized only after the peak T cell response. The 56-69-year group was small, and its depth increase did not reach significance, likely because of low power. Reportedly, almost half of the unique spike-specific TCRs recognized epitopes lying outside the regions that are mutated in the B.1.351 and B.1.1.7 variants. Participants were mostly white British, with more females than males. The authors suggested clonal diversity may have been underestimated.

In the germline V gene, CDR1 corresponds to SGHRS and CDR2 to YFSETQ. Clipping removes 4 bases from V and 11 bases from J, with 4 as the unmatched junction base count. From its cysteine to its phenylalanine, the CDR3 spans 12 amino acids. The entry retains the CDR3 DNA only, 36 bases that are in frame from base 1. Notes on this clone: This clone's antigen is unknown. Per-base qualities were not stored, and no clone one base away is much larger.

The CDR3 regions of human TCRbeta chains were analyzed by immunosequencing. As for how the authors treated the data: Repertoire TCRs were checked for matches against a reference library of SARS-CoV-2-specific TCRs that had been generated using the MIRA antigen-specificity platform. Breadth meant the fraction of unique TCRs that were SARS-CoV-2-associated, whereas depth meant the fraction of total T cells that were SARS-CoV-2-associated. Using the MIRA data, every spike-specific TCR was mapped to the spike region that the TCR reacted to and assigned to either a CD4 or a CD8 class. Log10-transformed breadth and depth values were compared by one-way ANOVA with Sidak's multiple comparisons tests. Imported from immuneACCESS, the table was reduced by TCRdb to in-frame sequences with V and J called. These copies leave out some clones; in studies compared against another copy, an unresolved V gene accounts for under half, and the cause of the remainder is not known. For V, J and clone size, that table is used; D and trimming come from the DNA. The sample data list some 100,000 clones, and about nine tenths of these were observed just once. The ten largest clones take up 4.5% to 6.5% of the sample.

Recombination linked TRBV5-1 to TRBJ2-4, with 9 junctional bases fitting TRBD1. The receptor comes from an adult in good health. Sequencing was performed on peripheral blood, taken on day 0 of AZD1222 vaccination. The DNA is TGCGCCAGCAGCGGGGACAGGGAGGTTCAGTACTTC. This sequence encodes CASSGDREVQYF.